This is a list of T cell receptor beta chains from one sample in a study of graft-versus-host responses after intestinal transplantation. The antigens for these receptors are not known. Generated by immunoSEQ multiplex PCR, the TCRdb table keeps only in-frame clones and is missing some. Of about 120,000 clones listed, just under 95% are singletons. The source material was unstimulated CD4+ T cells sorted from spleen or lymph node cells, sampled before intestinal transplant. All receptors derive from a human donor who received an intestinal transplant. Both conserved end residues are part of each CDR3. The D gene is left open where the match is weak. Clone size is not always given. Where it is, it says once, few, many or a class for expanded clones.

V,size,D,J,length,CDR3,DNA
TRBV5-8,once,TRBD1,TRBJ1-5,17,CASSIGQDSYSNQPQHF,TGTGCCAGCAGTATTGGACAGGATAGTTATAGCAATCAGCCCCAGCATTTT
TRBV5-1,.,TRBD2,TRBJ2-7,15,CASSLVGLASYEQYF,TGCGCCAGCAGCTTGGTGGGACTAGCGTCCTACGAGCAGTACTTC
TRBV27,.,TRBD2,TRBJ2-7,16,CASTPLASGRAYEQYF,TGTGCCAGCACCCCGTTGGCTAGCGGGAGGGCCTACGAGCAGTACTTC
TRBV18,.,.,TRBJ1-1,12,CASSPFREEAFF,TGTGCCAGCTCACCATTTCGTGAGGAAGCTTTCTTT
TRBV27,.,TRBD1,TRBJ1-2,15,CASSLSPDRGYGYTF,TGTGCCAGCAGTTTATCTCCGGACAGGGGTTATGGCTACACCTTC
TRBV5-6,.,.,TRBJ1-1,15,CASSRVGGQNTEAFF,TGTGCCAGCAGCCGGGTGGGGGGCCAGAACACTGAAGCTTTCTTT
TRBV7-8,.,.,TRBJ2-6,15,CASSLRFSGANVLTF,TGTGCCAGCAGCTTGAGGTTCTCTGGGGCCAACGTCCTGACTTTC
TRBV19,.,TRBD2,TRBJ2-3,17,CASSIRSGRARGDTQYF,TGTGCCAGTAGTATACGTAGCGGGAGGGCCCGGGGAGATACGCAGTATTTT
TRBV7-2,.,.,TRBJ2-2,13,CASSLGGLGELFF,TGTGCCAGCAGCTTAGGGGGCCTCGGGGAGCTGTTTTTT
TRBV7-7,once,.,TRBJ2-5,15,CASSLARGAPVTQYF,TGTGCTAGCAGCTTAGCGCGTGGGGCCCCGGTTACCCAGTACTTC
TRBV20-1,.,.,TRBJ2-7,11,CSPRGGGGQYF,TGCAGTCCACGAGGGGGTGGTGGGCAGTACTTC
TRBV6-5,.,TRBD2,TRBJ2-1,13,CATSGRHYNEQFF,TGTGCCACAAGCGGGAGGCACTACAATGAGCAGTTCTTC
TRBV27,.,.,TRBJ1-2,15,CASSRVRGGRYGYTF,TGTGCCAGCAGCCGGGTCAGGGGTGGGCGATATGGCTACACCTTC
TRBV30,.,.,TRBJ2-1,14,CAWSLRVGGNEQFF,TGTGCCTGGAGTCTACGGGTGGGGGGCAATGAGCAGTTCTTC
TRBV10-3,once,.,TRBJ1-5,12,CAISAGGGPQHF,TGTGCCATCAGTGCCGGTGGAGGGCCCCAGCATTTT
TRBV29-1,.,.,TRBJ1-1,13,CSVDSRFGTEAFF,TGCAGCGTTGATTCCAGGTTCGGCACTGAAGCTTTCTTT
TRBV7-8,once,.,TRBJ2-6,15,CASSLGRSGANVLTF,TGTGCCAGCAGCTTGGGCCGCTCTGGGGCCAACGTCCTGACTTTC
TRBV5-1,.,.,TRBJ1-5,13,CASSVQGDQPQHF,TGCGCCAGCAGCGTACAGGGTGATCAGCCCCAGCATTTT
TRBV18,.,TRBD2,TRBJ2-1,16,CASSPMAGGLYNEQFF,TGTGCCAGCTCACCAATGGCGGGGGGACTCTACAATGAGCAGTTCTTC
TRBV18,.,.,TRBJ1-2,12,CASSPRDRGYTF,TGTGCCAGCTCACCCAGGGATCGTGGCTACACCTTC
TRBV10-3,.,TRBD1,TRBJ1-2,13,CAIQGAPPEGYTF,TGTGCCATACAGGGGGCGCCGCCGGAGGGCTACACCTTC
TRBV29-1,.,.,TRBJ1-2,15,CSVVNWRRSAYGYTF,TGCAGCGTTGTAAATTGGCGGCGGTCTGCCTATGGCTACACCTTC
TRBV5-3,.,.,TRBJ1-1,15,CARSSKSRERTEAFF,TGTGCCAGAAGCTCGAAAAGCAGGGAGAGGACTGAAGCTTTCTTT
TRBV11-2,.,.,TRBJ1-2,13,CASSRGTSDGYTF,TGTGCCAGCAGCCGAGGGACTTCCGATGGCTACACCTTC
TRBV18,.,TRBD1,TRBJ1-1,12,CASSPSTGEAFF,TGTGCCAGCTCACCCTCGACAGGGGAAGCTTTCTTT
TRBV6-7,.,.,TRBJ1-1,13,CATSKGHYTEAFF,TGTGCCACCTCAAAAGGACACTACACTGAAGCTTTCTTT
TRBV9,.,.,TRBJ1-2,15,CASSPRMQLNYGYTF,TGTGCCAGCAGCCCCCGAATGCAGCTTAACTATGGCTACACCTTC
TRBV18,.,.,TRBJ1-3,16,CASSRRGTASGNTIYF,TGTGCCAGCTCACGGCGCGGGACCGCCTCTGGAAACACCATATATTTT
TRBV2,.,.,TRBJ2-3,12,CANGPLRDTQYF,TGTGCCAACGGGCCCCTAAGGGATACGCAGTATTTT
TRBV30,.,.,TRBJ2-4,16,CAWSKIYRGGKNIQYF,TGTGCCTGGAGTAAAATTTACAGGGGAGGCAAAAACATTCAGTACTTC
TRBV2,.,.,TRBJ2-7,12,CASLREAYEQYF,TGTGCCAGCTTGAGGGAAGCCTACGAGCAGTACTTC
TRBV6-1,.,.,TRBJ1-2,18,CASSGPATGRLGNYGYTF,TGTGCCAGCAGTGGGCCTGCGACAGGACGATTGGGGAACTATGGCTACACCTTC
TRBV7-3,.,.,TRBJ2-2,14,CASSPIPYTGELFF,TGTGCCAGCAGCCCGATCCCCTACACCGGGGAGCTGTTTTTT
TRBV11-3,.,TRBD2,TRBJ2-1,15,CASSLSTSGYNEQFF,TGTGCCAGCAGCTTATCGACTAGCGGCTACAATGAGCAGTTCTTC
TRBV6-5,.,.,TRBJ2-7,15,CASSTYGGITYEQYF,TGTGCCAGCAGTACCTACGGCGGGATAACCTACGAGCAGTACTTC
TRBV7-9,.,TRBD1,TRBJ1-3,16,CASSLQTGVYGNTIYF,TGTGCCAGCAGCCTCCAGACAGGGGTCTATGGAAACACCATATATTTT
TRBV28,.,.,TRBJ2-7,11,CASSLIYEQYF,TGTGCCAGCAGTTTGATATACGAGCAGTACTTC
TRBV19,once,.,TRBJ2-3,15,CASSIQTYSTDTQYF,TGTGCCAGTAGTATCCAGACTTATAGCACAGATACGCAGTATTTT
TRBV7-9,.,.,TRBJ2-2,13,CASSQPGAGELFF,TGTGCCAGCAGTCAACCCGGGGCCGGGGAGCTGTTTTTT
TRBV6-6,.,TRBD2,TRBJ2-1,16,CASSYSGGSRKNEQFF,TGTGCCAGCAGTTACTCCGGCGGGAGCAGGAAGAATGAGCAGTTCTTC
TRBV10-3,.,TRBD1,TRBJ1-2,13,CAIQGQGDYGYTF,TGTGCCATCCAAGGACAGGGAGACTATGGCTACACCTTC
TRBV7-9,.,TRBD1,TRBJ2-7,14,CASQDDRVDYEQYF,TGTGCCTCTCAAGACGACAGGGTTGACTACGAGCAGTACTTC
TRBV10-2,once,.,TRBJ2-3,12,CASRDRQDTQYF,TGCGCCAGCAGGGACCGCCAAGATACGCAGTATTTT
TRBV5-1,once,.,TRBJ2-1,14,CASSWGSSYNEQFF,TGCGCCAGCAGCTGGGGGAGCTCCTACAATGAGCAGTTCTTC
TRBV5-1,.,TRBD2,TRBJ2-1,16,CASSLTSGSSYNEQFF,TGCGCCAGCAGCCTCACTAGCGGTTCCTCCTACAATGAGCAGTTCTTC
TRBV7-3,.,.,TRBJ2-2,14,CASRTGRGAGELFF,TGTGCCAGCAGGACAGGGCGGGGCGCCGGGGAGCTGTTTTTT
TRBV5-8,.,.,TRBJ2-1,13,CASSPRWGDEQFF,TGTGCCAGCAGCCCAAGGTGGGGCGATGAGCAGTTCTTC
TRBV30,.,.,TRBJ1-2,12,CAWSVPRGGYTF,TGTGCCTGGAGTGTCCCCCGGGGAGGCTACACCTTC
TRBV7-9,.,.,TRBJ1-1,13,CASSHPWEGEAFF,TGTGCCAGCAGCCACCCGTGGGAGGGTGAAGCTTTCTTT
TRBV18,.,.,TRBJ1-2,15,CASSPSQTSFYGYTF,TGTGCCAGCTCACCATCGCAGACGAGTTTCTATGGCTACACCTTC